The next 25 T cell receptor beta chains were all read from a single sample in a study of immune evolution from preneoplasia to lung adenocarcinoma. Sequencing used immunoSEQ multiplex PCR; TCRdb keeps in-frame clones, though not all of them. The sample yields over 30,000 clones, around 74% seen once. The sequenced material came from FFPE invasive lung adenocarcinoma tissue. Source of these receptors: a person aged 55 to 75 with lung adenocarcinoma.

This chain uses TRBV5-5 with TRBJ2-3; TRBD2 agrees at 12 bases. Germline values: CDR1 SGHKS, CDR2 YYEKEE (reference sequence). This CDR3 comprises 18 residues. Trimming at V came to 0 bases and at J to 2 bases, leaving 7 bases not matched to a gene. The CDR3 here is CASSLAGTSGSSTDTQYF. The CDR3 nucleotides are TGTGCCAGCAGCTTGGCCGGGACTAGCGGGTCTTCCACAGATACGCAGTATTTT.

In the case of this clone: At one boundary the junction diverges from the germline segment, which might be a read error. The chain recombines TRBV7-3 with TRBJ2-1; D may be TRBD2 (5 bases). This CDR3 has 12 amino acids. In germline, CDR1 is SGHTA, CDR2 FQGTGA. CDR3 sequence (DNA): TGTGCCAGCAGCGAACGGGATAACTTAAGAGTCTTC. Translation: CASSERDNLRVF.

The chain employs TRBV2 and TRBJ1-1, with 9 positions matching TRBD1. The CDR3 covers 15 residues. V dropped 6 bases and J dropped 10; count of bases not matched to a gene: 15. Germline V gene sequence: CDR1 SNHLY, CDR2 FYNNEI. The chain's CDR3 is CASRGPGQGELGAFF. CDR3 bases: TGTGCCAGCAGGGGTCCGGGACAGGGAGAACTGGGAGCTTTCTTT.

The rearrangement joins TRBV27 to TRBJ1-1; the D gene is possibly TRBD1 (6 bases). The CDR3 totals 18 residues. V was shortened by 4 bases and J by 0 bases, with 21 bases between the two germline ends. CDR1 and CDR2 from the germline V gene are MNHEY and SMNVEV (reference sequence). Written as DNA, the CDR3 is TGTGCCAGCAGTTCCACAGGGAAACCGGTAGAGTTGAACACTGAAGCTTTCTTT. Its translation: CASSSTGKPVELNTEAFF.

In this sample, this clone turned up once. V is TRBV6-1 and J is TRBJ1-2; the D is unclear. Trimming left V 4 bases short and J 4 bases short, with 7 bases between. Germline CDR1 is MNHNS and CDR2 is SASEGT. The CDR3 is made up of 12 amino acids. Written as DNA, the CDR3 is TGTGCCAGCAGTGTGTCGGGCTATGGCTACACCTTC. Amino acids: CASSVSGYGYTF.

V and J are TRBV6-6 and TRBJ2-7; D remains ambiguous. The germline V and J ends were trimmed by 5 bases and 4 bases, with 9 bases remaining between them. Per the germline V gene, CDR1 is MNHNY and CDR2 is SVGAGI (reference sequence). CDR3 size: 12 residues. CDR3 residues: CASSPTYYEQYF. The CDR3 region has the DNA TGTGCCAGCAGTCCGACCTATTACGAGCAGTACTTC.

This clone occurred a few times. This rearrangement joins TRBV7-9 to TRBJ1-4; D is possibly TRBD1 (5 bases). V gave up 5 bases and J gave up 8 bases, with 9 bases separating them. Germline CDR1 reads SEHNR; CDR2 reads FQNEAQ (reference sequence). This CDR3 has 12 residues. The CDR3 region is CASSLDSEKLFF. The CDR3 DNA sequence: TGTGCCAGCAGCCTAGACAGCGAAAAACTGTTTTTT.

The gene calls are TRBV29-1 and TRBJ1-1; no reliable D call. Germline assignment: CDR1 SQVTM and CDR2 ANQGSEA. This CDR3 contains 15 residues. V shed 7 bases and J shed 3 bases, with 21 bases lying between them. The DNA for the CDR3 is TGCAGCGCCGTGCCCTCAGTGAGGATCGACACTGAAGCTTTCTTT. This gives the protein CSAVPSVRIDTEAFF. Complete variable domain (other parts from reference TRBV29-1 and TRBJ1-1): SAVISQKPSRDICQRGTSLTIQCQVDSQVTMMFWYRQQPGQSLTLIATANQGSEATYESGFVIDKFPISRPNLTFSTLTVSNMSPEDSSIYLCSAVPSVRIDTEAFFGQGTRLTVV.

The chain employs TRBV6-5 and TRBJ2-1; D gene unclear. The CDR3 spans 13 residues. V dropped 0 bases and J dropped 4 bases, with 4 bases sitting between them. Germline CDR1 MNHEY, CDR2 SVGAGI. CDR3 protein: CASSYSSYNEQFF. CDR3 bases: TGTGCCAGCAGTTACTCGTCATACAATGAGCAGTTCTTC.

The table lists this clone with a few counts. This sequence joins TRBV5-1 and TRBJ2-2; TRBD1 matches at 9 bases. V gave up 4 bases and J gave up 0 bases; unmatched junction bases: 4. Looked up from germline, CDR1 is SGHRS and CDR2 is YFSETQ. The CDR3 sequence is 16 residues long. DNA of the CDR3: TGCGCCAGCAGCATACGGGACAGGGCGAACACCGGGGAGCTGTTTTTT. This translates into CASSIRDRANTGELFF.

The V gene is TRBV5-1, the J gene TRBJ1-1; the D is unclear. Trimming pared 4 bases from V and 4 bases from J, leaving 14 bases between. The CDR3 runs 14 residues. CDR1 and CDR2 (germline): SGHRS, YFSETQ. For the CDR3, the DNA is TGCGCCAGCAGCCCTCGAGACACGTCCACTGAAGCTTTCTTT. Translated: CASSPRDTSTEAFF.

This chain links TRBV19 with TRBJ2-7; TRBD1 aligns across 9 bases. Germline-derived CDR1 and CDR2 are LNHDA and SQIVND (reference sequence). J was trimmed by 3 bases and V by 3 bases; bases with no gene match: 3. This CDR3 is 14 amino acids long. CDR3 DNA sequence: TGTGCCAGTAGTATCTCGGGACAGGGCTACGAGCAGTACTTC. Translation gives CASSISGQGYEQYF. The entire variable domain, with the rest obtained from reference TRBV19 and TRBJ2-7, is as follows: DGGITQSPKYLFRKEGQNVTLSCEQNLNHDAMYWYRQDPGQGLRLIYYSQIVNDFQKGDIAEGYSVSREKKESFPLTVTSAQKNPTAFYLCASSISGQGYEQYFGPGTRLTVT.

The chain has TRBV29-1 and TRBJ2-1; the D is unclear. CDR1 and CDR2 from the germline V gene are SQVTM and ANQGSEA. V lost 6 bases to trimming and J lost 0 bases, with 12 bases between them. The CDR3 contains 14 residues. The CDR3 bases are TGCAGCGTCGCCCAGTCAAGCTCCTACAATGAGCAGTTCTTC. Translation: CSVAQSSSYNEQFF.

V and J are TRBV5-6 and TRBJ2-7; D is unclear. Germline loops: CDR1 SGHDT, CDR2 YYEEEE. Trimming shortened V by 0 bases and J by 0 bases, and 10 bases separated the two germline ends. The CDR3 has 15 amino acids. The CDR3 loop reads CASSLAGSSSYEQYF. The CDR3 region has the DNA TGTGCCAGCAGCTTGGCCGGTAGCAGCTCCTACGAGCAGTACTTC.

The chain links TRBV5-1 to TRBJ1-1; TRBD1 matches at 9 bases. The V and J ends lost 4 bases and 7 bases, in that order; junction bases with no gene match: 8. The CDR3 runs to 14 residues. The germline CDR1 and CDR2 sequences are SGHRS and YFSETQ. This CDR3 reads CASSPRTGEGEAFF. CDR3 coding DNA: TGCGCCAGCAGCCCGCGGACAGGGGAGGGTGAAGCTTTCTTT.

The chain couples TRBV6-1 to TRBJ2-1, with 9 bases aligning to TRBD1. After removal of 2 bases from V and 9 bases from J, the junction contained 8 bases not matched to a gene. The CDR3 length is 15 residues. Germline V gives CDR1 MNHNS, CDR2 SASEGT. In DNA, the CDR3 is TGTGCCAGCAGTGAATCGACAGGGGGGGGAGGTGAGCAGTTCTTC. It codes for CASSESTGGGGEQFF.

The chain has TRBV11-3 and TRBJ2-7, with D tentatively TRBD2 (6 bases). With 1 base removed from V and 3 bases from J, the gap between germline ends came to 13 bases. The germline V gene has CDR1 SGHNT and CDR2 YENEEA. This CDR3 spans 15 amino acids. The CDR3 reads CASSLGGGTSYEQYF. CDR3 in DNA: TGTGCCAGCAGCTTAGGCGGAGGGACCAGCTACGAGCAGTACTTC.

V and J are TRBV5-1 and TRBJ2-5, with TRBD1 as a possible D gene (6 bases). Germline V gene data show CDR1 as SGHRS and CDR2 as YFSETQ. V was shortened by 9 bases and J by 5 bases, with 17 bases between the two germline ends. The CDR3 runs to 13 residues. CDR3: CATKIGGGETQYF. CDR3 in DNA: TGCGCCACCAAGATTGGGGGCGGGGAGACCCAGTACTTC.

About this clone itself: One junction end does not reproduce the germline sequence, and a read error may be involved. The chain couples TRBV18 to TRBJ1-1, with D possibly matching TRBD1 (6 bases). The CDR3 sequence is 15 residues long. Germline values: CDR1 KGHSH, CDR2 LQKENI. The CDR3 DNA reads TGTGCCAGCTCAAGGGGACAACCCGGGAGCACTGAAGTTTTCTTT. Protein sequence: CASSRGQPGSTEVFF.

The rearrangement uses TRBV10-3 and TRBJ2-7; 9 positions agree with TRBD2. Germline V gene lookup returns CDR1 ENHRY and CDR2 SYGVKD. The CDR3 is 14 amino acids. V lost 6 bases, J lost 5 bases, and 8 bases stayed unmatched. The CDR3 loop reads CAIREREAQNEQYF. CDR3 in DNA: TGTGCCATCAGGGAGCGGGAGGCCCAGAACGAGCAGTACTTC.

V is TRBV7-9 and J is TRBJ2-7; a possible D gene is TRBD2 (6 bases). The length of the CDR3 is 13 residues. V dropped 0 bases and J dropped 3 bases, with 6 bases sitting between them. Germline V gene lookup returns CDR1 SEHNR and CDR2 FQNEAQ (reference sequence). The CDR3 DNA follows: TGTGCCAGCAGCTTAGCGGGACTCTACGAGCAGTACTTC. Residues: CASSLAGLYEQYF.

CDR3 sequence reads: CASTRSGTSGRADTQYF. The CDR3 nucleotides are TGCGCCAGCACCAGATCCGGGACTAGCGGGAGAGCAGATACGCAGTATTTT. The rearrangement links TRBV5-1 to TRBJ2-3; 14 bases fit TRBD2. Trimming took 6 bases from V and 4 from J; bases not matched to a gene: 10. This CDR3 is 17 amino acids long. Looked up from germline, CDR1 is SGHRS and CDR2 is YFSETQ.

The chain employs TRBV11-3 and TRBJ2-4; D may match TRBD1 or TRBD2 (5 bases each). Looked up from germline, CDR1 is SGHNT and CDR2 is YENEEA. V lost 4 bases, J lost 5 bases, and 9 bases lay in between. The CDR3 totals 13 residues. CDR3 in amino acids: CASSSGRENIQYF. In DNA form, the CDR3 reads TGTGCCAGCAGCTCGGGACGGGAAAACATTCAGTACTTC.

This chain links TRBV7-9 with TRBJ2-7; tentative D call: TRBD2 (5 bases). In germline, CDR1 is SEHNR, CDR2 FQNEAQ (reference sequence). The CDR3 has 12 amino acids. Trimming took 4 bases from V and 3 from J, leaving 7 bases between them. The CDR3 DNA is TGTGCCAGCAGCTACCGGGACTACGAGCAGTACTTC. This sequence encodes CASSYRDYEQYF.

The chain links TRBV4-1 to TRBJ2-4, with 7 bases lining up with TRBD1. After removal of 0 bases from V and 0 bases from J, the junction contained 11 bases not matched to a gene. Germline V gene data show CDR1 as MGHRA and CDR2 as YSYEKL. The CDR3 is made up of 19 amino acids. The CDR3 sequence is CASSQEGTGRTGAKNIQYF. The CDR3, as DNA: TGCGCCAGCAGCCAAGAAGGGACCGGCAGGACAGGAGCCAAAAACATTCAGTACTTC.